These 10 T cell receptor beta chains were sequenced from one sample in a study of T cell responses to AZD1222 COVID-19 vaccine. Data came from immunoSEQ multiplex PCR; TCRdb stores just in-frame clones and leaves some out. This sample yields 100,000 to 150,000 clones, of which about 90% are seen a single time; 0.9% to 1.2% belongs to the top ten. The specimen comprised peripheral blood, sampled on day 0 of AZD1222 vaccination. These receptor sequences come from an adult in good health.

The chain has TRBV4-2 and TRBJ2-2, with 9 bases identical to TRBD2. Germline V gene lookup returns CDR1 LGHNA and CDR2 YNFKEQ. J gave up 3 bases and V 4 bases, and 9 bases lay outside the gene matches. The CDR3 is made up of 17 amino acids. The CDR3 region has the DNA TGTGCCAGCAGCCCCCGGACAGCGGGAGGTCACACCGGGGAGCTGTTTTTT. Protein product: CASSPRTAGGHTGELFF.

The chain carries TRBV29-1 and TRBJ2-7; a weak D match, TRBD2 (6 bases). From germline, CDR1 is SQVTM and CDR2 ANQGSEA. The CDR3 runs to 13 residues. The germline V and J ends were trimmed by 5 bases and 4 bases, with 15 bases remaining between them. Written as DNA, the CDR3 is TGCAGCGTTCCCGGGGGATTCGGGTACGAGCAGTACTTC. It encodes CSVPGGFGYEQYF.

The J gene is TRBJ1-2, the V gene TRBV5-1, with D uncertain. Germline lookup yields CDR1 SGHRS and CDR2 YFSETQ. CDR3 size: 14 residues. V gave up 0 bases and J gave up 2 bases, with 8 bases separating them. The CDR3 sequence: CASSLARTNYGYTF. CDR3 sequence (DNA): TGCGCCAGCAGCTTGGCCCGCACCAACTATGGCTACACCTTC.

The chain joins TRBV6-1 to TRBJ2-4, with D unclear. From germline, CDR1 is MNHNS and CDR2 SASEGT. This CDR3 contains 12 residues. V shed 0 bases and J shed 6 bases, with 3 bases lying between them. CDR3 amino acids: CASSEARNIQYF. The DNA of the CDR3 is TGTGCCAGCAGTGAAGCCCGAAACATTCAGTACTTC.

This clone has only one observation. The CDR3 loop is CASSDPTGPGGRTNEKLFF. CDR3 bases: TGCGCCAGCAGCGACCCAACTGGGCCAGGGGGGAGGACTAATGAAAAACTGTTTTTT. V is TRBV5-1 and J is TRBJ1-4; 7 bases are a match to TRBD1. Germline V gene lookup returns CDR1 SGHRS and CDR2 YFSETQ. J was trimmed by 2 bases and V by 4 bases; bases with no gene match: 17. The CDR3 runs 19 residues.

The chain couples TRBV3-1 (or the pseudogene TRBV3-2) to TRBJ2-1, with 8 bases fitting TRBD2. Trimming cost V 4 bases and J 15 bases; bases outside gene matches: 11. The CDR3 runs to 13 residues. The germline CDR1 and CDR2 sequences are LGHDT and YNNKEL (reference sequence). CDR3 loop: CASSPNREGSPFF. The CDR3 nucleotides read TGTGCCAGCAGCCCGAATCGGGAGGGGTCCCCGTTCTTC.

This clone has just one count. This rearrangement joins TRBV10-3 to TRBJ1-1; a possible D gene is TRBD1 (5 bases). This CDR3 is 13 amino acids long. Germline assignment: CDR1 ENHRY and CDR2 SYGVKD. V was shortened by 2 bases and J by 1 base, with 5 bases between the two germline ends. The CDR3 DNA sequence: TGTGCCATCAGTGAGACAGGGAACACTGAAGCTTTCTTT. This sequence encodes CAISETGNTEAFF.

V is TRBV5-8 and J is TRBJ2-3; 9 bases align to TRBD1. The J segment lost 4 bases and the V segment lost 2 bases, leaving 8 bases of the junction unmatched. In germline, CDR1 is SGHTS, CDR2 YDEGEE. There are 16 residues in the CDR3. The CDR3 nucleotides read TGTGCCAGCAGCTTACCGGGACAGGGTAGACCAGATACGCAGTATTTT. Its protein product is CASSLPGQGRPDTQYF. The complete variable domain, with remaining parts taken from reference TRBV5-8 and TRBJ2-3, reads EAGVTQSPTHLIKTRGQQATLRCSPISGHTSVYWYQQALGLGLQFLLWYDEGEERNRGNFPPRFSGRQFPNYSSELNVNALELEDSALYLCASSLPGQGRPDTQYFGPGTRLTVL.

This clone was detected only once. V and J are TRBV10-3 and TRBJ2-1; TRBD2 aligns across 16 bases. The length of the CDR3 is 16 residues. J gave up 8 bases and V 6 bases, and 7 bases lay outside the gene matches. The germline gives CDR1 ENHRY, CDR2 SYGVKD. DNA of the CDR3: TGTGCCATCAGCCCGGGACTAGCGGGAGGGCCGGATGAGCAGTTCTTC. It yields the protein CAISPGLAGGPDEQFF.

The V call is TRBV5-1, the J call TRBJ2-7; D gene uncertain. CDR1 and CDR2 from the germline V gene are SGHRS and YFSETQ. CDR3 size: 14 residues. Trimming cost V 0 bases and J 7 bases, with 14 bases left between them. This chain's CDR3 is CASSLDLVLREQYF. DNA for the CDR3: TGCGCCAGCAGCTTGGATCTAGTATTGAGGGAGCAGTACTTC.